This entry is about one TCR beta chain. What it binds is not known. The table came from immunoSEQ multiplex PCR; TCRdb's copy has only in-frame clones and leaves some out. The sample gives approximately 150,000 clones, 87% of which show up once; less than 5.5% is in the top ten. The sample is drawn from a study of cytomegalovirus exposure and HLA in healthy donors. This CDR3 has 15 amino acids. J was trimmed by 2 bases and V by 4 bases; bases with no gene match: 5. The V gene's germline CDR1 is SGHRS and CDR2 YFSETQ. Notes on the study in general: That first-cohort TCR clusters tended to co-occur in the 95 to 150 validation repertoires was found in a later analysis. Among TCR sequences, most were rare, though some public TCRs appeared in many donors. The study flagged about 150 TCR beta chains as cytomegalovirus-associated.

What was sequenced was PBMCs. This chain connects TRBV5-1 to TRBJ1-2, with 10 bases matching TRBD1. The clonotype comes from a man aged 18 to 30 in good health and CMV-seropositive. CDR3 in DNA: TGCGCCAGCAGCCCGGGACAGGGGAGGAACTATGGCTACACCTTC. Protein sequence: CASSPGQGRNYGYTF.